These T cell receptor beta chains were read from a single sample in a study of blood T cell repertoires in COVID-19. Assay used: immunoSEQ multiplex PCR; TCRdb lists only in-frame clones, some missing. The sample records hundreds of thousands of clones, about 87% being singletons. The sample comprised peripheral blood. These receptors all stem from a man younger than 30 with COVID-19, enrolled during active disease. Each CDR3 is given with its conserved first and last residue. Each record gives: clone size, D gene, J gene, V gene, CDR3 length, CDR3 DNA, CDR3 protein. A D gene is named only where the DNA matches it firmly. The listing skips clone size in some rows; elsewhere it reads once, few, many or a size class.

clone_size: -; d_call: -; j_call: TRBJ1-2; v_call: TRBV28; cdr3_length: 13; cdr3_nt: TGTGCCACTAGGCGGGGGGGCAGCTATGGCTACACCTTC; cdr3_aa: CATRRGGSYGYTF
clone_size: -; d_call: -; j_call: TRBJ2-7; v_call: TRBV10-3; cdr3_length: 11; cdr3_nt: TGTGCCGCGGGGAATCCCTACGAGCAGTACTTC; cdr3_aa: CAAGNPYEQYF
clone_size: -; d_call: -; j_call: TRBJ2-5; v_call: TRBV3-1/TRBV3-2; cdr3_length: 14; cdr3_nt: TGTGCCAGCAGCCAAGAGAGTAGAGGCGGGACCCAGTACTTC; cdr3_aa: CASSQESRGGTQYF
clone_size: -; d_call: -; j_call: TRBJ1-4; v_call: TRBV6-5; cdr3_length: 13; cdr3_nt: TGTGCCAGCAGTATCCGGGGAGGGGAAAAACTGTTTTTT; cdr3_aa: CASSIRGGEKLFF
clone_size: -; d_call: -; j_call: TRBJ1-3; v_call: TRBV7-2; cdr3_length: 14; cdr3_nt: TGTGCCAGCAGCTTAGGACACTCTGGAAACACCATATATTTT; cdr3_aa: CASSLGHSGNTIYF
clone_size: once; d_call: -; j_call: TRBJ2-3; v_call: TRBV2; cdr3_length: 15; cdr3_nt: TGTGCCAGCAGTGGTCCAGGGGTAGTCACAGATACGCAGTATTTT; cdr3_aa: CASSGPGVVTDTQYF
clone_size: -; d_call: -; j_call: TRBJ1-1; v_call: TRBV27; cdr3_length: 13; cdr3_nt: TGTGCCAGCAGTCCCCGACATGACACTGAAGCTTTCTTT; cdr3_aa: CASSPRHDTEAFF
clone_size: once; d_call: -; j_call: TRBJ1-3; v_call: TRBV19; cdr3_length: 15; cdr3_nt: TGTGCCAGTAGTGAAGGAAGGAGGTCTGGAAACACCATATATTTT; cdr3_aa: CASSEGRRSGNTIYF
clone_size: -; d_call: TRBD1; j_call: TRBJ1-1; v_call: TRBV7-9; cdr3_length: 13; cdr3_nt: TGTGCCAGCAGCCCGGGACAGGCGGATGAAGCTTTCTTT; cdr3_aa: CASSPGQADEAFF
clone_size: -; d_call: TRBD2; j_call: TRBJ2-1; v_call: TRBV29-1; cdr3_length: 14; cdr3_nt: TGCAGCGTTGATAAGCGGGGGGCAAACAATGAGCAGTTCTTC; cdr3_aa: CSVDKRGANNEQFF
clone_size: -; d_call: -; j_call: TRBJ1-5; v_call: TRBV10-3; cdr3_length: 15; cdr3_nt: TGTGCCATCAGTGTTGAGTACGATAGCAATCAGCCCCAGCATTTT; cdr3_aa: CAISVEYDSNQPQHF
clone_size: -; d_call: TRBD2; j_call: TRBJ2-3; v_call: TRBV18; cdr3_length: 13; cdr3_nt: TGTGCCAGCTCACGGCGGGGGATGGATACGCAGTATTTT; cdr3_aa: CASSRRGMDTQYF
clone_size: few; d_call: -; j_call: TRBJ1-1; v_call: TRBV5-1; cdr3_length: 13; cdr3_nt: TGCGCCAGCAGCCCAGGGGCGAACACTGAAGCTTTCTTT; cdr3_aa: CASSPGANTEAFF
clone_size: once; d_call: TRBD1; j_call: TRBJ1-6; v_call: TRBV7-9; cdr3_length: 14; cdr3_nt: TGTGCCAGCAGCGGGACAGGGGATAATTCACCCCTCCACTTT; cdr3_aa: CASSGTGDNSPLHF
clone_size: -; d_call: -; j_call: TRBJ1-2; v_call: TRBV19; cdr3_length: 14; cdr3_nt: TGTGCCAGTAGTATCCCGGGACATACCTATGGCTACACCTTC; cdr3_aa: CASSIPGHTYGYTF
clone_size: -; d_call: -; j_call: TRBJ1-1; v_call: TRBV7-6; cdr3_length: 13; cdr3_nt: TGTGCCAGCAGCTTAGGTAGGGGTGGTGAAGCTTTCTTT; cdr3_aa: CASSLGRGGEAFF
clone_size: -; d_call: TRBD2; j_call: TRBJ2-1; v_call: TRBV27; cdr3_length: 22; cdr3_nt: TGTGCCAGCAGTTTGAGGGGAGCAACCGGGACTAGCGGATTTGTAGGGAACAATGAGCAGTTCTTC; cdr3_aa: CASSLRGATGTSGFVGNNEQFF
clone_size: once; d_call: -; j_call: TRBJ1-4; v_call: TRBV5-1; cdr3_length: 15; cdr3_nt: TGCGCCAGCAGCAAAGACAGAGCAACTAATGAAAAACTGTTTTTT; cdr3_aa: CASSKDRATNEKLFF
clone_size: -; d_call: TRBD2; j_call: TRBJ2-1; v_call: TRBV19; cdr3_length: 16; cdr3_nt: TGTGCCAGTAGCCCACTAGCGGACCCCTCCTACAATGAGCAGTTCTTC; cdr3_aa: CASSPLADPSYNEQFF
clone_size: -; d_call: TRBD2; j_call: TRBJ2-7; v_call: TRBV4-1; cdr3_length: 16; cdr3_nt: TGCGCCAGCAGCCCCCTGCTCGGGACTAGTCTCTACGAGCAGTACTTC; cdr3_aa: CASSPLLGTSLYEQYF
clone_size: -; d_call: -; j_call: TRBJ2-7; v_call: TRBV2; cdr3_length: 14; cdr3_nt: TGTGCCAGCAGTGTCAGGACAGTCTCCTACGAGCAGTACTTC; cdr3_aa: CASSVRTVSYEQYF
clone_size: -; d_call: -; j_call: TRBJ1-3; v_call: TRBV6-5; cdr3_length: 14; cdr3_nt: TGTGCCAGCAGTCGACAGAGCTCTGGAAACACCATATATTTT; cdr3_aa: CASSRQSSGNTIYF
clone_size: -; d_call: -; j_call: TRBJ2-2; v_call: TRBV5-4; cdr3_length: 16; cdr3_nt: TGTGCCAGCAGCTTGGACCGGACAGCGAACACCGGGGAGCTGTTTTTT; cdr3_aa: CASSLDRTANTGELFF
clone_size: -; d_call: -; j_call: TRBJ2-2; v_call: TRBV6-5; cdr3_length: 15; cdr3_nt: TGTGCCAGCAGCCCCCGCCATCGGGGGACCGGGGAGCTGTTTTTT; cdr3_aa: CASSPRHRGTGELFF
clone_size: -; d_call: TRBD1; j_call: TRBJ2-4; v_call: TRBV7-2; cdr3_length: 17; cdr3_nt: TGTGCCAGCAGCTCCCTTGGACAGGGGGCGGGCAAAAACATTCAGTACTTC; cdr3_aa: CASSSLGQGAGKNIQYF
clone_size: -; d_call: TRBD1; j_call: TRBJ2-1; v_call: TRBV2; cdr3_length: 15; cdr3_nt: TGTGCCAGCACCCAGACAGGGGGCTCCTACAATGAGCAGTTCTTC; cdr3_aa: CASTQTGGSYNEQFF
clone_size: -; d_call: -; j_call: TRBJ2-7; v_call: TRBV5-1; cdr3_length: 15; cdr3_nt: TGCGCCAGCAACTGGAGGACAGAGTCAAGGAAGGAGCAGTACTTC; cdr3_aa: CASNWRTESRKEQYF
clone_size: -; d_call: -; j_call: TRBJ1-1; v_call: TRBV19; cdr3_length: 13; cdr3_nt: TGTGCCAGTAACTCCCTTATGAACACTGAAGCTTTCTTT; cdr3_aa: CASNSLMNTEAFF
clone_size: -; d_call: TRBD1; j_call: TRBJ1-5; v_call: TRBV6-5; cdr3_length: 15; cdr3_nt: TGTGCCAGCAGCTGGACAGGGAATAGCAATCAGCCCCAGCATTTT; cdr3_aa: CASSWTGNSNQPQHF